This paragraph covers one TCR beta chain sequence. Antigen: not known. With a much larger clone just one base away, this may be a read error. The DNA is left out, because the CDR3 cannot be placed on it with certainty; the CDR3 is given as TCRdb lists it. Original processing notes: Construction of a distant-metastasis classifier for papillary thyroid cancer relied on CDR3 differences across clinicopathological groups. TCRdb re-called the PCR reads through MiXCR. TCRdb, rather than the study authors, made the V and J calls. Found here are roughly 40,000 clones, around 18% of them singletons; the top ten hold around 15%. The source of the sample is a study of metastatic and nonmetastatic thyroid tumors. Study at large: From malignant and benign thyroid patients, repertoires in blood and in tumor or nodule tissue were compared. General study points: Within blood and tumor, benign nodules reportedly had significantly lower TCR beta diversity than malignant thyroid tumors did.

Not a single patient had been given any form of treatment at any point before undergoing thyroid surgery. Germline V CDR1 and CDR2: GTSNPN, SVGIG (reference sequence). 11 amino acids form the CDR3, both terminal residues included. The clonotype originates from a female donor with papillary thyroid cancer or a benign thyroid nodule (not recorded which). Some clones in this sample may be carry-over from other donors' samples. The V and J genes are TRBV30 and TRBJ1-6; the table names TRBD1, a call not compared with the DNA. The sample taken for sequencing was tumor tissue. The CDR3 sequence: CAWSVGLGIHF.